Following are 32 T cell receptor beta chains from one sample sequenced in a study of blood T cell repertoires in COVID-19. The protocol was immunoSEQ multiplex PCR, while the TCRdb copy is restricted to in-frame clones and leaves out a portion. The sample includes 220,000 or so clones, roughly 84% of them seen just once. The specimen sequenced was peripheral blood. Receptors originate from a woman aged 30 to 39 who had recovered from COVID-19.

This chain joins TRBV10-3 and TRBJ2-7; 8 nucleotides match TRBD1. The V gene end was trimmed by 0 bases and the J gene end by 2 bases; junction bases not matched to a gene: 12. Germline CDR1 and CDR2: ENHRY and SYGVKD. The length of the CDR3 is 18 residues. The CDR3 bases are TGTGCCATCAGTGAGTCCGGTCGTCGACAGGGGTTGCCCTACGAGCAGTACTTC. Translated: CAISESGRRQGLPYEQYF.

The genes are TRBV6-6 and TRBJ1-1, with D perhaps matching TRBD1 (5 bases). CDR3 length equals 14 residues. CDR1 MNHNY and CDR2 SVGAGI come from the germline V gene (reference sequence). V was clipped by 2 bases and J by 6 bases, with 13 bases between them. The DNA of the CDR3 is TGTGCCAGCAGTTACGGGGGGGGGAGGCCTGAAGCTTTCTTT. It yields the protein CASSYGGGRPEAFF.

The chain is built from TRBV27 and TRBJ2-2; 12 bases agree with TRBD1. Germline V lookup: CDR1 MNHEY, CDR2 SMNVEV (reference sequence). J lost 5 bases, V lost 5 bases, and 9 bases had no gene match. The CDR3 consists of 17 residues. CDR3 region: CASSPGTGGWWTGELFF. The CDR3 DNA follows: TGTGCCAGCAGTCCCGGGACAGGGGGCTGGTGGACCGGGGAGCTGTTTTTT.

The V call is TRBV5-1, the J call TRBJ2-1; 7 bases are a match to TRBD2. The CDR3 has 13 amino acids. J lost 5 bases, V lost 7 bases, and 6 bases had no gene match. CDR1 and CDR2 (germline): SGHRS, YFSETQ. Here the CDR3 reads CASRLADNNEQFF. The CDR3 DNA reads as TGCGCCAGCCGACTAGCAGACAACAATGAGCAGTTCTTC.

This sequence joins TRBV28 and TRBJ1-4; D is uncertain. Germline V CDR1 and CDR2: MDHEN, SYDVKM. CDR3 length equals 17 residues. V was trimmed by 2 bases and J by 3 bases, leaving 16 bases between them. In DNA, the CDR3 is TGTGCCAGCAGTTTAAAGTCGGGGAGAAGGGCTAATGAAAAACTGTTTTTT. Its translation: CASSLKSGRRANEKLFF. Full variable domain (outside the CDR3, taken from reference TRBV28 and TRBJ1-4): DVKVTQSSRYLVKRTGEKVFLECVQDMDHENMFWYRQDPGLGLRLIYFSYDVKMKEKGDIPEGYSVSREKKERFSLILESASTNQTSMYLCASSLKSGRRANEKLFFGSGTQLSVL.

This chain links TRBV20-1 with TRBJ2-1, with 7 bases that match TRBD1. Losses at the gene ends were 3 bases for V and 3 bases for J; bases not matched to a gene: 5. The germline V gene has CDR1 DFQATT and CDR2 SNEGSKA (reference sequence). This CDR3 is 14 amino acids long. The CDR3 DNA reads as TGCAGTGCTAGTGCGACAGGGAGCTACAATGAGCAGTTCTTC. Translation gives CSASATGSYNEQFF.

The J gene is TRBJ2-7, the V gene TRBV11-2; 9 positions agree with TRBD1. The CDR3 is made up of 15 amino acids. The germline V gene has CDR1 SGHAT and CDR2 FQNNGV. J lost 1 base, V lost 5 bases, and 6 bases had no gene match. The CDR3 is CASSPGGQGSYEQYF. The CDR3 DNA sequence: TGTGCCAGCAGCCCCGGGGGACAGGGATCCTACGAGCAGTACTTC.

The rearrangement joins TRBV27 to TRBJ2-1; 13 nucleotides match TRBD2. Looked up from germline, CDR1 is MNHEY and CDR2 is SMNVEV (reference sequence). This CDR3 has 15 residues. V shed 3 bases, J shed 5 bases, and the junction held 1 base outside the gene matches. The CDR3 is CASSFTSGRDNEQFF. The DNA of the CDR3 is TGTGCCAGCAGTTTCACTAGCGGGAGGGACAATGAGCAGTTCTTC.

The CDR3 bases are TGTGCCAGCTCCCCCACAGGGAACACCGGGGAGCTGTTTTTT. This codes for CASSPTGNTGELFF. J is TRBJ2-2 and V is TRBV18, with D tentatively TRBD1 (5 bases). The CDR3 covers 14 residues. Germline assignment: CDR1 KGHSH and CDR2 LQKENI. Trimming stripped 6 bases from V and 1 base from J, with 9 bases between.

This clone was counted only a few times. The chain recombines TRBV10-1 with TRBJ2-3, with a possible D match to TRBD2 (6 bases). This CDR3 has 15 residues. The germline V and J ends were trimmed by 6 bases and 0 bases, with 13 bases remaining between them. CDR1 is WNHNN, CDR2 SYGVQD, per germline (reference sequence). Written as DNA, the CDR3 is TGCGCCAGCAGCCCCGGGACTCTAAGCACAGATACGCAGTATTTT. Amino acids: CASSPGTLSTDTQYF.

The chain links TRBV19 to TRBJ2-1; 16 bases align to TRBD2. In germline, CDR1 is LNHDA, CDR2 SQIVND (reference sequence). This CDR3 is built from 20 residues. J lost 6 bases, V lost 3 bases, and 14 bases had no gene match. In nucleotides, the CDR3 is TGTGCCAGTAGTATCCAAACACCGGGACTAGCGGGAGGGCCATCCAATGAGCAGTTCTTC. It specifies CASSIQTPGLAGGPSNEQFF.

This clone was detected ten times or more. The CDR3 bases are TGTGCCAGCAGTGAACTAGCGGGAGGGCCAGATACGCAGTATTTT. This sequence encodes CASSELAGGPDTQYF. The chain combines TRBV6-1 with TRBJ2-3, with 12 bases lining up with TRBD2. The germline gives CDR1 MNHNS, CDR2 SASEGT. The V and J ends lost 2 bases and 4 bases, in that order; junction bases with no gene match: 1. The CDR3 length is 15 residues.

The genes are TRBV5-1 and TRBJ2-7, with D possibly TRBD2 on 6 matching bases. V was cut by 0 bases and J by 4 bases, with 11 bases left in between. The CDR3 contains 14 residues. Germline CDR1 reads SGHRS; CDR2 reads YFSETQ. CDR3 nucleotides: TGCGCCAGCAGCTTGGGGCGCGGAGGGTACGAGCAGTACTTC. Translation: CASSLGRGGYEQYF.

The CDR3 here is CASSMGQLYEQYF. CDR3 sequence (DNA): TGTGCCAGCAGCATGGGACAGCTCTACGAGCAGTACTTC. The chain couples TRBV12-3 or TRBV12-4 to TRBJ2-7, with 7 bases that match TRBD1. Losses at the gene ends were 6 bases for V and 3 bases for J; bases not matched to a gene: 5. The CDR3 totals 13 residues.

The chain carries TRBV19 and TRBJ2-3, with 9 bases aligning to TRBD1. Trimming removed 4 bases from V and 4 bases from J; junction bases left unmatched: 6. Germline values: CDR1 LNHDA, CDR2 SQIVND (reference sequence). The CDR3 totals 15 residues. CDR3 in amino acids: CASSKAGTGPDTQYF. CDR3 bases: TGTGCCAGTAGTAAGGCCGGGACAGGGCCAGATACGCAGTATTTT.

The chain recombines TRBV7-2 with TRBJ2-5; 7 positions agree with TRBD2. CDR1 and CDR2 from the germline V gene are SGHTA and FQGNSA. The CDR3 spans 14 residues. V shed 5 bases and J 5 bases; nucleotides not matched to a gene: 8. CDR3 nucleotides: TGTGCCAGCAGCCCCGGCGGGGGAGGGGAGACCCAGTACTTC. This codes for CASSPGGGGETQYF.

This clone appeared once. The CDR3 DNA reads TGTGCCAGCAGCGTAGGAGCTCAGCCGGGTGGCTACACCTTC. Translated: CASSVGAQPGGYTF. The chain links TRBV9 to TRBJ1-2, with D unresolved. V lost 0 bases to trimming and J lost 7 bases, with 13 bases between them. The length of the CDR3 is 14 residues. Germline V gene lookup returns CDR1 SGDLS and CDR2 YYNGEE. The entire variable domain, with the rest obtained from reference TRBV9 and TRBJ1-2, is as follows: DSGVTQTPKHLITATGQRVTLRCSPRSGDLSVYWYQQSLDQGLQFLIQYYNGEERAKGNILERFSAQQFPDLHSELNLSSLELGDSALYFCASSVGAQPGGYTFGSGTRLTVV.

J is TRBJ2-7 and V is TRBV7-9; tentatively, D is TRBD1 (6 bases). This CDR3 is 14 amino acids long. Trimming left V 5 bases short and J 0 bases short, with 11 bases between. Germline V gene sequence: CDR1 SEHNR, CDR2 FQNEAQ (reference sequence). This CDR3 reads CASSHVGASYEQYF. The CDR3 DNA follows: TGTGCCAGCAGCCACGTGGGGGCCTCCTACGAGCAGTACTTC. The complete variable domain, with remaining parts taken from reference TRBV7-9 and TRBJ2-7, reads DTGVSQNPRHKITKRGQNVTFRCDPISEHNRLYWYRQTLGQGPEFLTYFQNEAQLEKSRLLSDRFSAERPKGSFSTLEIQRTEQGDSAMYLCASSHVGASYEQYFGPGTRLTVT.

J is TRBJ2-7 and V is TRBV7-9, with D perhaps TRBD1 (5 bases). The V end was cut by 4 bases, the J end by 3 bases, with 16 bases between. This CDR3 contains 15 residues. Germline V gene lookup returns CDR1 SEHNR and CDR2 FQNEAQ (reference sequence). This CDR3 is CASSSRPRAYYEQYF. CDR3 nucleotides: TGTGCCAGCAGCTCGAGACCCAGGGCTTACTACGAGCAGTACTTC.

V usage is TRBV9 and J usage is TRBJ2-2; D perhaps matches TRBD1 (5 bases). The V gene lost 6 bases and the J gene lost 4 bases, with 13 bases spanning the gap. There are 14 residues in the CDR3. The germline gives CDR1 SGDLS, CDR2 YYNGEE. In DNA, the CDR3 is TGTGCCAGCACGGCAGGGTGGTCCACCGGGGAGCTGTTTTTT. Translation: CASTAGWSTGELFF.

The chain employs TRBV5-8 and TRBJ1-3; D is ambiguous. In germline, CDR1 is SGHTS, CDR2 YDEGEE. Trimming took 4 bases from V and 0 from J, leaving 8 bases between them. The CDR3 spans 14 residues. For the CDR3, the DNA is TGTGCCAGCAGCCCCCCTAGCTCTGGAAACACCATATATTTT. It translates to CASSPPSSGNTIYF.

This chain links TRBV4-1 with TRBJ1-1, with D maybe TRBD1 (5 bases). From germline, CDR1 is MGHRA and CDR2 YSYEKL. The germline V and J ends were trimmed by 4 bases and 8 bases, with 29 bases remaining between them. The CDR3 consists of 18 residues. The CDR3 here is CASSRERTSGPNHMEAFF. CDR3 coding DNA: TGCGCCAGCAGCCGTGAGAGGACATCTGGGCCGAACCACATGGAAGCTTTCTTT.

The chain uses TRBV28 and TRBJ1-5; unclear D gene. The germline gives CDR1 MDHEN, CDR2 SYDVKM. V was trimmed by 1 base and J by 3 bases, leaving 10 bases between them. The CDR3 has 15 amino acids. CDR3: CASSLSGSTNQPQHF. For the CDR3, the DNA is TGTGCCAGCAGTTTATCAGGCAGCACCAATCAGCCCCAGCATTTT.

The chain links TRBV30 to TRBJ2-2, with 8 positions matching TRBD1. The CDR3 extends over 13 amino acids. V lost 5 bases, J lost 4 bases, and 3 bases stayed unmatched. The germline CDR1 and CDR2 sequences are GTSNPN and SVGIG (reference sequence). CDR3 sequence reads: CAWFRGRTGELFF. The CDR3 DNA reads TGTGCCTGGTTCAGGGGGCGCACCGGGGAGCTGTTTTTT.

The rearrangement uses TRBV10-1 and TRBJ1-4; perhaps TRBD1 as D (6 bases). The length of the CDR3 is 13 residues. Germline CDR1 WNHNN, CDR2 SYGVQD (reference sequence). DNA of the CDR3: TGCGGCTTACTGGGGGGGCGGCAGGAAAAACTGTTTTTT. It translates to CGLLGGRQEKLFF.

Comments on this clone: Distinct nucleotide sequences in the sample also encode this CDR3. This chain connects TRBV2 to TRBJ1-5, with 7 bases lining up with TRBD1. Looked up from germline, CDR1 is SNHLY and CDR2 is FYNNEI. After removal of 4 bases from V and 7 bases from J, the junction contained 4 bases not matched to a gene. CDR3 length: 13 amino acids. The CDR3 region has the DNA TGTGCCAGCAGTGGGCAGGGGGACCAGCCCCAGCATTTT. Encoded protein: CASSGQGDQPQHF. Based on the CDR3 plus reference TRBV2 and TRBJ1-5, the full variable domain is EPEVTQTPSHQVTQMGQEVILRCVPISNHLYFYWYRQILGQKVEFLVSFYNNEISEKSEIFDDQFSVERPDGSNFTLKIRSTKLEDSAMYFCASSGQGDQPQHFGDGTRLSIL.

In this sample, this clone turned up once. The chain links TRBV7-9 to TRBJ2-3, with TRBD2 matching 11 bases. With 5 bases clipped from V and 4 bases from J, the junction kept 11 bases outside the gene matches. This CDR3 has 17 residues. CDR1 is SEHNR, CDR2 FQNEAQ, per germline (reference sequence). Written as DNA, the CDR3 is TGTGCCAGCAGCCAACCAACTAGCGGGAGATTTCCAGATACGCAGTATTTT. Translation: CASSQPTSGRFPDTQYF.

The DNA of the CDR3 is TGTGCCAGCAGTTACCGGGGGGGGCCGTTCTCCTACGAGCAGTACTTC. Translating gives CASSYRGGPFSYEQYF. J is TRBJ2-7 and V is TRBV6-5, with 8 bases lining up with TRBD2. J gave up 0 bases and V 2 bases, and 6 bases lay outside the gene matches. Germline CDR1 is MNHEY and CDR2 is SVGAGI. The CDR3 loop spans 16 amino acids.

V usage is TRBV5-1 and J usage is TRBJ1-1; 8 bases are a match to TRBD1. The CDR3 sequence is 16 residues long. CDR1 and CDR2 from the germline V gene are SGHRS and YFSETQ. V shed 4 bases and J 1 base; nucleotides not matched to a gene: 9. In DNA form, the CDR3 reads TGCGCCAGCAGCCTTAACCGACAGGGGCGGAACACTGAAGCTTTCTTT. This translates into CASSLNRQGRNTEAFF.

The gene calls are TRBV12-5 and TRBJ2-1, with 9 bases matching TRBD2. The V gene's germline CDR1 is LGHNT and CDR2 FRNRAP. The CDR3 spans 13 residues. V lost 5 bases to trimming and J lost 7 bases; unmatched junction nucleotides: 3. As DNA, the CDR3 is TGTGCTAGTGGTCTCACTAGCGGGAATGAGCAGTTCTTC. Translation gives CASGLTSGNEQFF.

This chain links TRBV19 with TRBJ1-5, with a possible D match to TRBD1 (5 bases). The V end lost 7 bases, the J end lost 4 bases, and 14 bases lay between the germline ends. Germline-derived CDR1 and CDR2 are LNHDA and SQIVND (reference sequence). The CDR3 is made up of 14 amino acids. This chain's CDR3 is CASKGHPGNQPQHF. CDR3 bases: TGTGCCAGTAAAGGACACCCAGGGAATCAGCCCCAGCATTTT.

CDR3 nucleotide sequence: TGCGCCAGCAGCTTGGGACAGGGGGCAGGACAGCCCCAGCATTTT. Its protein is CASSLGQGAGQPQHF. V usage is TRBV5-1 and J usage is TRBJ1-5, with 10 bases lining up with TRBD1. The V segment lost 0 bases and the J segment 7 bases; nucleotides outside the gene matches: 4. Germline assignment: CDR1 SGHRS and CDR2 YFSETQ. The length of the CDR3 is 15 residues.